The rows below give T cell receptor beta chains drawn from one sample of a study of spatial heterogeneity in lung cancer. TCRdb redid the calling of the 5' RACE reads with MiXCR, one entry per CDR3 protein. The sample shows around 100,000 distinct CDR3 sequences, approximately 11% of them seen only once. Sequenced material: PBMCs, taken at follow-up. These receptor sequences come from a female donor with early-stage non-small cell lung cancer. Each CDR3 is given with its conserved first and last residue. The D gene is left open where the match is weak. A clone size is listed for some rows: how often the clone was seen (once, few, many), or a class if it is expanded.

abundance: few
v_gene: TRBV7-9
j_gene: TRBJ1-1
d_gene: TRBD1
CDR3nt: TGTGCCAGCAGCTGGGGGACAGGGGAAGCTTTCTTT
CDR3aa: CASSWGTGEAFF

abundance: few
v_gene: TRBV7-9
j_gene: TRBJ1-1
d_gene: NA
CDR3nt: TGTGCCAGCAGCAACCGAGGAGGGACGGCCGCTGAAGCTTTCTTT
CDR3aa: CASSNRGGTAAEAFF

abundance: NA
v_gene: TRBV27
j_gene: TRBJ1-2
d_gene: NA
CDR3nt: TGTGCCAGCAGTCCTGTTCCTCCTCGGGGGGGAGGCTATGGCTACACCTTC
CDR3aa: CASSPVPPRGGGYGYTF

abundance: few
v_gene: TRBV30
j_gene: TRBJ1-3
d_gene: NA
CDR3nt: TGTGCCTGGAGCCTCTCTGGAAACACCATATATTTT
CDR3aa: CAWSLSGNTIYF

abundance: few
v_gene: TRBV7-8
j_gene: TRBJ2-2
d_gene: NA
CDR3nt: TGTGCCAGCAGCCAGGATTGGTTGCGGGAGCTGTTTTTT
CDR3aa: CASSQDWLRELFF

abundance: many
v_gene: TRBV12-3/TRBV12-4
j_gene: TRBJ2-2
d_gene: NA
CDR3nt: TGTGCCAGCAGTTTAACTAGTCTGGCATCCCCACACGGGGAGCTGTTTTTT
CDR3aa: CASSLTSLASPHGELFF

abundance: few
v_gene: TRBV7-8
j_gene: TRBJ1-1
d_gene: NA
CDR3nt: TGTGCCACAATAGCTTACCAATTCGCTGAAGCTTTCTTT
CDR3aa: CATIAYQFAEAFF

abundance: NA
v_gene: TRBV18
j_gene: TRBJ1-5
d_gene: NA
CDR3nt: TGTGCCAGCTCACCACGCGTCGGGGCCGGCAATCAGCCCCAGCATTTT
CDR3aa: CASSPRVGAGNQPQHF

abundance: NA
v_gene: TRBV5-5
j_gene: TRBJ1-1
d_gene: TRBD1
CDR3nt: TGTGCCAGCAGCCCACAAAGTTCCGGGACAGTCACTGAAGCTTTCTTT
CDR3aa: CASSPQSSGTVTEAFF

abundance: few
v_gene: TRBV4-1
j_gene: TRBJ1-5
d_gene: NA
CDR3nt: TGCGCCAGCAGCCAAGGGCCGGGTCATAGCAATCAGCCCCAGCATTTT
CDR3aa: CASSQGPGHSNQPQHF

abundance: NA
v_gene: TRBV15
j_gene: TRBJ1-1
d_gene: NA
CDR3nt: TGTGCCACCAGCACCGGGACCCCGCGAGCTTTCTTT
CDR3aa: CATSTGTPRAFF

abundance: few
v_gene: TRBV10-2
j_gene: TRBJ1-4
d_gene: NA
CDR3nt: TGCGCCAGCAGTGAGGGTATTAATGAAAAACTGTTTTTT
CDR3aa: CASSEGINEKLFF

abundance: few
v_gene: TRBV6-5
j_gene: TRBJ2-1
d_gene: TRBD2
CDR3nt: TGTGCCAGCAGCCGCTACGCGGAGCGGGACTACAATGAGCAGTTCTTC
CDR3aa: CASSRYAERDYNEQFF

abundance: NA
v_gene: TRBV6-1
j_gene: TRBJ2-7
d_gene: NA
CDR3nt: TGTGCCAGCAGTGAAGCGCTCTACTACGAGCAGTACTTC
CDR3aa: CASSEALYYEQYF

abundance: few
v_gene: TRBV4-1
j_gene: TRBJ1-6
d_gene: TRBD1
CDR3nt: TGCGCCAGCAGCCAAGAAGACAGGGGCGCATTTTCACCCCTCCACTTT
CDR3aa: CASSQEDRGAFSPLHF

abundance: many
v_gene: TRBV13
j_gene: TRBJ2-1
d_gene: NA
CDR3nt: TGTGCCAGCAGCTTAACAAAGGAGCAGTTCTTC
CDR3aa: CASSLTKEQFF

abundance: many
v_gene: TRBV4-3
j_gene: TRBJ1-1
d_gene: NA
CDR3nt: TGCGCCAGCAGCCAACAACACCCGAACACTGAAGCTTTCTTT
CDR3aa: CASSQQHPNTEAFF

abundance: many
v_gene: TRBV6-1
j_gene: TRBJ2-7
d_gene: NA
CDR3nt: TGTGCCAGCAGAAGCACAGGCTACGAGCAGTACTTC
CDR3aa: CASRSTGYEQYF

abundance: NA
v_gene: TRBV4-3
j_gene: TRBJ2-1
d_gene: NA
CDR3nt: TGCGCCAGCAGCCAAGAACTTAACAATGAGCAGTTCTTC
CDR3aa: CASSQELNNEQFF

abundance: many
v_gene: TRBV7-2
j_gene: TRBJ2-2
d_gene: NA
CDR3nt: TGTGCCAGCAGCTTAGGAGGGGGAGCGACCACCGGGGAGCTGTTTTTT
CDR3aa: CASSLGGGATTGELFF

abundance: NA
v_gene: TRBV5-1
j_gene: TRBJ1-6
d_gene: NA
CDR3nt: TGCGCCAGCAGAGGGACGGAGCAGCAATCACCCCTCCACTTT
CDR3aa: CASRGTEQQSPLHF

abundance: NA
v_gene: TRBV3-1
j_gene: TRBJ2-1
d_gene: TRBD1
CDR3nt: TGTGCTAGCAGCCATGGAAGCAGGGGGACCTACAATGAGCAGTTCTTC
CDR3aa: CASSHGSRGTYNEQFF

abundance: few
v_gene: TRBV11-3
j_gene: TRBJ1-2
d_gene: NA
CDR3nt: TGTGCCAGCAGCTTCGCTCATTGGGACGGCTACACCTTC
CDR3aa: CASSFAHWDGYTF

abundance: NA
v_gene: TRBV7-2
j_gene: TRBJ2-2
d_gene: TRBD2
CDR3nt: TGTGCCAGCAGCTTATTAGGGACTAGCGGTGGCGGGGAGCTGTTTTTT
CDR3aa: CASSLLGTSGGGELFF

abundance: few
v_gene: TRBV6-2/TRBV6-3
j_gene: TRBJ2-3
d_gene: TRBD2
CDR3nt: TGTGCCAGCAGTTACCCGGCGGGGGGGCGAGATACGCAGTATTTT
CDR3aa: CASSYPAGGRDTQYF

abundance: few
v_gene: TRBV7-3
j_gene: TRBJ2-1
d_gene: TRBD2
CDR3nt: TGTGCCAGCAGCCGAGGACTAGCGGGAGGGCATCGAGAGCAGTTCTTC
CDR3aa: CASSRGLAGGHREQFF

abundance: few
v_gene: TRBV2
j_gene: TRBJ2-1
d_gene: NA
CDR3nt: TGTGCCAGCAGTGAAACGCCTGGGACTTCCTTGGTCTTC
CDR3aa: CASSETPGTSLVF

abundance: few
v_gene: TRBV7-6
j_gene: TRBJ2-1
d_gene: NA
CDR3nt: TGTGCCAGCAGCAATAAGAGAAGCTCCTACAATGAGCAGTTCTTC
CDR3aa: CASSNKRSSYNEQFF

abundance: medium-sized
v_gene: TRBV7-8
j_gene: TRBJ1-5
d_gene: TRBD1
CDR3nt: TGTGCCAGCAGCTTAATAGGGACAGGGGTAAATCAGCCCCAGCATTTT
CDR3aa: CASSLIGTGVNQPQHF

abundance: NA
v_gene: TRBV27
j_gene: TRBJ2-5
d_gene: TRBD2
CDR3nt: TGTGCCAGCAGTCGACAAGCGGGATTAGCAGAGACCCAGTACTTC
CDR3aa: CASSRQAGLAETQYF

abundance: NA
v_gene: TRBV20-1
j_gene: TRBJ1-5
d_gene: NA
CDR3nt: TGCAGTGCTAGAGAAAGGGCGGCAGGATCTAATAGCAATCAGCCCCAGCATTTT
CDR3aa: CSARERAAGSNSNQPQHF

abundance: NA
v_gene: TRBV28
j_gene: TRBJ1-5
d_gene: TRBD1
CDR3nt: TGTGCCAGCAGTTTATTAGGCACAGGGGCCAATCAGCCCCAGCATTTT
CDR3aa: CASSLLGTGANQPQHF

abundance: few
v_gene: TRBV14
j_gene: TRBJ2-1
d_gene: NA
CDR3nt: TGTGCCAGCAGCCAGGACCAACTAGCTGAGCAGTTCTTC
CDR3aa: CASSQDQLAEQFF